This TCR beta chain was captured in a study of PD-1 blockade in mismatch repair-deficient tumors. Sequencing was performed with immunoSEQ multiplex PCR; in TCRdb, only in-frame clones are kept and a portion is missing. The profile shows 80,000 to 130,000 clones, 65% to 85% of them singletons. V trimming: 8 bases; J trimming: 7 bases; junction bases outside the gene matches: 6. In germline, CDR1 is MNHNS, CDR2 SASEGT. The CDR3 totals 13 residues. The material sequenced was peripheral blood, taken 36 weeks after starting pembrolizumab. This chain links TRBV6-1 with TRBJ2-7; 12 bases line up with TRBD1. The origin of this receptor is an adult with mismatch repair-deficient cancer. The CDR3 region is CASRDRGRREQYF. CDR3 DNA: TGTGCCAGCCGGGACAGGGGGCGTCGGGAGCAGTACTTC.